The 3 T cell receptor beta chains listed next were all sequenced from one sample in a study of shared clonotypes between healthy human individuals. Repertoires were generated with immunoSEQ multiplex PCR, while TCRdb's copy carries only in-frame clones and drops some. The sample lists hundreds of thousands of clones; around 80% were seen once. Sequencing was performed on PBMCs. All receptors come from a middle-aged woman in good health. Some clones in this sample may be carry-over from other donors' samples.

This clone appeared a single time. This chain uses TRBV6-1 with TRBJ1-4, with D possibly being TRBD1 (6 bases). Trimming stripped 6 bases from V and 8 bases from J, with 10 bases between. Germline CDR1 reads MNHNS; CDR2 reads SASEGT. The CDR3 extends over 12 amino acids. The DNA for the CDR3 is TGTGCCAGCAGGGGGGGGGCCGAAAAACTGTTTTTT. Translating gives CASRGGAEKLFF.

This clone was found once. Other DNA sequences within the sample encode an identical CDR3. This chain connects TRBV2 to TRBJ2-5; no clear D gene. Germline V gene data show CDR1 as SNHLY and CDR2 as FYNNEI. Deletions cut 3 bases from V and 2 bases from J, with 7 bases between. The CDR3 covers 13 residues. The CDR3 bases are TGTGCCAGCAGTGAGCAGTATCAAGAGACCCAGTACTTC. Translation gives CASSEQYQETQYF.

V is TRBV7-2 and J is TRBJ2-7; D is uncertain. The CDR3 runs 18 residues. The ends were cut back, 1 base at V and 3 bases at J, with 22 bases in the middle. In germline, CDR1 is SGHTA, CDR2 FQGNSA. The CDR3 nucleotides are TGTGCCAGCAGCTTAGGTCCTGGGGTCCAGACCTCCATCTACGAGCAGTACTTC. Amino acid sequence: CASSLGPGVQTSIYEQYF. Complete variable domain (other parts from reference TRBV7-2 and TRBJ2-7): GAGVSQSPSNKVTEKGKDVELRCDPISGHTALYWYRQSLGQGLEFLIYFQGNSAPDKSGLPSDRFSAERTGGSVSTLTIQRTQQEDSAVYLCASSLGPGVQTSIYEQYFGPGTRLTVT.